Listed here is a single T cell receptor (beta chain). The data were obtained in a study of blood T cell repertoires in COVID-19. V dropped 5 bases and J dropped 7; count of bases not matched to a gene: 10. The CDR3 runs 16 residues. Per germline, CDR1 SGHAT and CDR2 FQDESV (reference sequence). Participants came from around 25 US areas, aged roughly 18 to 95 years. Cohort placement rested on clinical history that participants reported themselves. Profiling relied on immunoSEQ multiplex PCR, and the TCRdb table lists in-frame clones only, not all of them. The sample contains 250,000 or so clones, around 84% of which appear only once.

The sequenced sample consisted of PBMCs or T cells enriched from blood (not recorded which). This clonotype was obtained from a woman aged 45-65 years who had recovered from COVID-19. The V and J genes are TRBV11-1 and TRBJ1-4, with 10 positions matching TRBD1. CDR3 loop: CASSRDPGTGVEKLFF. The CDR3 DNA is TGTGCCAGCAGCCGAGACCCCGGGACAGGGGTTGAAAAACTGTTTTTT.